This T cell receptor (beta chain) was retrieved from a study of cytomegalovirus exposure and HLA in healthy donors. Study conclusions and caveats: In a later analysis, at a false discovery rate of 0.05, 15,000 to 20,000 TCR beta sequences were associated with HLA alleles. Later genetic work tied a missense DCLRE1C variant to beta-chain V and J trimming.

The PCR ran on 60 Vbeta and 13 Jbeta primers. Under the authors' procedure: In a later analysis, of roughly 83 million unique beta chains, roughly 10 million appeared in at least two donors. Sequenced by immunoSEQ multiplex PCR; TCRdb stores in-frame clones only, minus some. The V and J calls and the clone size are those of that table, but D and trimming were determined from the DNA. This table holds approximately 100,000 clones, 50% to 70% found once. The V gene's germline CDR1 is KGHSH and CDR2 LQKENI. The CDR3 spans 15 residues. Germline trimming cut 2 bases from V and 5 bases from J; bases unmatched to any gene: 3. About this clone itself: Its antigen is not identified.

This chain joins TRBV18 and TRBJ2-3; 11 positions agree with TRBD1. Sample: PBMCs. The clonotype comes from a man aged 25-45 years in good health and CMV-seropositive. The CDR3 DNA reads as TGTGCCAGCTCACCAAGGACAGGGGGCTTAGATACGCAGTATTTT. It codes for CASSPRTGGLDTQYF.